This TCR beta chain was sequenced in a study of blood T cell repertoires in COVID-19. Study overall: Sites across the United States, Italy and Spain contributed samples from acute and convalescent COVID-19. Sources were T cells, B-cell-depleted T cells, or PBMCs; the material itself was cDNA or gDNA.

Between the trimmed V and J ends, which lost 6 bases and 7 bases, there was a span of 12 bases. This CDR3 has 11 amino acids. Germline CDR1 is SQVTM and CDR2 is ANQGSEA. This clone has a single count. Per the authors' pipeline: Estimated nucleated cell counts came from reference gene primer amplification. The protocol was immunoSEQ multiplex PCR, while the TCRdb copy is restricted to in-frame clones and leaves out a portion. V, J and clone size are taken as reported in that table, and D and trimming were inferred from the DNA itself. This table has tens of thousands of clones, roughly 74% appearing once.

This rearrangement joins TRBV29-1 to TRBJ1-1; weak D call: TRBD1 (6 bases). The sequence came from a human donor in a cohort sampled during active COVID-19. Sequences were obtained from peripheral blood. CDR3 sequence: CSVGTGFEAFF. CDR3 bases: TGCAGCGTAGGAACAGGGTTTGAAGCTTTCTTT.